This TCR beta chain stems from a study of blood T cell repertoires in COVID-19. Looking at the study overall: There were acute and convalescent COVID-19 samples, and they came from the United States, Italy and Spain. PBMCs, B-cell-depleted T cells, or T cells provided the cDNA or gDNA that made up the material.

The germline gives CDR1 ENHRY, CDR2 SYGVKD. CDR3 length equals 15 residues. V gave up 3 bases and J gave up 6 bases, with 17 bases separating them. This clone was picked up a small number of times. In Seattle, patients joined the study during active infection and were tracked longitudinally. In the original processing: Reference gene primer amplification yielded estimated nucleated cell counts. Clones were sequenced by immunoSEQ multiplex PCR, and TCRdb holds only the in-frame ones, with some missing. V and J calls and clone size are as listed in that table; D and trimming were resolved from the DNA. The table includes about 300,000 clones, approximately 88% detected once.

V and J are TRBV10-3 and TRBJ1-1; unclear D gene. Sample: peripheral blood. The origin of this receptor is a human donor with COVID-19, enrolled during active disease. The donor label of this sample is uncertain. CDR3 region: CAISDPGEGKSEAFF. In nucleotides, the CDR3 is TGTGCCATCAGTGACCCCGGGGAGGGAAAGTCTGAAGCTTTCTTT.